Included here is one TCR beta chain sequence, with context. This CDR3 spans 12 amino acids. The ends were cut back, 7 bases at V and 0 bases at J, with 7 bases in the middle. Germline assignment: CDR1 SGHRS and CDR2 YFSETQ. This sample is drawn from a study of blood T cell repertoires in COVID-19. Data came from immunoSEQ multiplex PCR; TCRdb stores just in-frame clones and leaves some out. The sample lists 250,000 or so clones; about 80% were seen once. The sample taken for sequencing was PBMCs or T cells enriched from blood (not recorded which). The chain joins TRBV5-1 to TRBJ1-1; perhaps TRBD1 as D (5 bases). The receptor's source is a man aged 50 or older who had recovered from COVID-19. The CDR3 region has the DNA TGCGCCAGCCAGGGTATGAACACTGAAGCTTTCTTT. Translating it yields CASQGMNTEAFF.